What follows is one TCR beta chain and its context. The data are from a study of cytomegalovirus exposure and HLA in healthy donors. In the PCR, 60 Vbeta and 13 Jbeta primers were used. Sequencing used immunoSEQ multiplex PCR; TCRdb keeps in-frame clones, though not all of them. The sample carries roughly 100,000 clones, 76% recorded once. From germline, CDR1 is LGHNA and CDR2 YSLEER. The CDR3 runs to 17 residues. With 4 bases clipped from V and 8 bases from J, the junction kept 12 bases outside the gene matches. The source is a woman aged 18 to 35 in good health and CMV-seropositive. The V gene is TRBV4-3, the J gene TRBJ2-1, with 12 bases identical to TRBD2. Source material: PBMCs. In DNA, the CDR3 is TGCGCCAGCAGCCGCCGGGTTCTAGCGGGAGGGCTCGATGAGCAGTTCTTC. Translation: CASSRRVLAGGLDEQFF.